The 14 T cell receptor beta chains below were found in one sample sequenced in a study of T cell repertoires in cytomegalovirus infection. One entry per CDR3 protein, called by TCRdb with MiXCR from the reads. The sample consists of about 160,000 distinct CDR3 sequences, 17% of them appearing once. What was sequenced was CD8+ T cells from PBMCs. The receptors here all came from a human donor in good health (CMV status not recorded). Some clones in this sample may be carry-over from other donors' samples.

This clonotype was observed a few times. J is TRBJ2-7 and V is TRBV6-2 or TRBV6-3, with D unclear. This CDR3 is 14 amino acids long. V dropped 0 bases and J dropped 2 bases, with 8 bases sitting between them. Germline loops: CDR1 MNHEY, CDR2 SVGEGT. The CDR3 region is CASSYSTDTYEQYF. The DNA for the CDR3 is TGTGCCAGCAGTTACTCGACGGATACCTACGAGCAGTACTTC.

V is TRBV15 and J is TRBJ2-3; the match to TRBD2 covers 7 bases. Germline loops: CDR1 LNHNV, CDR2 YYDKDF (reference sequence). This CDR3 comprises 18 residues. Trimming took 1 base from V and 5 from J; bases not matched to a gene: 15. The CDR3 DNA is TGTGCCACCAGCAGAGTACCGAGGTTGAGCGGGGTGGAAGATACGCAGTATTTT. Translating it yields CATSRVPRLSGVEDTQYF.

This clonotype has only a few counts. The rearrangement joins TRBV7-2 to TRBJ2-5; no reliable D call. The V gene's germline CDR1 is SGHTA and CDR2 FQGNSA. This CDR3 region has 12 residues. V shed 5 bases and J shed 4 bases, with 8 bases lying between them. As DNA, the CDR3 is TGTGCCAGCAGCCGTCCCTTAGAGACCCAGTACTTC. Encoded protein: CASSRPLETQYF.

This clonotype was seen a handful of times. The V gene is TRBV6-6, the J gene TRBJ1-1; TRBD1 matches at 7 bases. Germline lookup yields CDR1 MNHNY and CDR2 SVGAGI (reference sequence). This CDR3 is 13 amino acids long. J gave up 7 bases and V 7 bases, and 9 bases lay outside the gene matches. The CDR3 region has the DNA TGTGCCAGCAAGAGCGGACAGGCATATGAAGCTTTCTTT. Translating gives CASKSGQAYEAFF.

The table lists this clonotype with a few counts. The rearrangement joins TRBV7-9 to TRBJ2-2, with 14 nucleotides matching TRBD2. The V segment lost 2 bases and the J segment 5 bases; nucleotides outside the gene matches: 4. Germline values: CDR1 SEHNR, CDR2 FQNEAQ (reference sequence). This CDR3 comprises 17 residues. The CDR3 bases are TGTGCCAGCAGCTTACCGGGACTAGCGGGAGCGACCGGGGAGCTGTTTTTT. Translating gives CASSLPGLAGATGELFF.

Here the CDR3 DNA reads TGCGCCAGCAGCCCCCAAGGAGGGTCCTTCTACGAGCAGTACTTC. Amino acid sequence: CASSPQGGSFYEQYF. The V call is TRBV4-1, the J call TRBJ2-7, with a tentative D call TRBD2 (6 bases). Germline V gene data show CDR1 as MGHRA and CDR2 as YSYEKL. V lost 4 bases and J 3 bases, leaving 16 bases between the germline ends. The CDR3 length is 15 residues.

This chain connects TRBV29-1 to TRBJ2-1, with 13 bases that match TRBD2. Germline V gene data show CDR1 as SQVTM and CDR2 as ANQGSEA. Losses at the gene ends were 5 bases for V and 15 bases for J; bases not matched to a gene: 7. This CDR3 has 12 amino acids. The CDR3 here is CSVHGTSGEGFF. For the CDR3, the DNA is TGCAGCGTTCATGGGACTAGCGGGGAGGGGTTCTTC.

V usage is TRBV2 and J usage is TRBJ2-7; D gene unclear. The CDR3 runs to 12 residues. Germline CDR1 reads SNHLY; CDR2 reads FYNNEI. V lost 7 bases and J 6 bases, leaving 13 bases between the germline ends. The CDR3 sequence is CASTDVRSEQYF. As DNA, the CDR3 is TGTGCCAGCACCGACGTTCGATCCGAGCAGTACTTC.

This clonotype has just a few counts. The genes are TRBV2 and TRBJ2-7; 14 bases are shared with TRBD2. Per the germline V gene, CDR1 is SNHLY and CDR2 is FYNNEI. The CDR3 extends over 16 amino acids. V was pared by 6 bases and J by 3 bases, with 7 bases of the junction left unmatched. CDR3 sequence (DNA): TGTGCCAGCAGGAACGGGACTAGCGGGGGACTCTACGAGCAGTACTTC. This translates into CASRNGTSGGLYEQYF.

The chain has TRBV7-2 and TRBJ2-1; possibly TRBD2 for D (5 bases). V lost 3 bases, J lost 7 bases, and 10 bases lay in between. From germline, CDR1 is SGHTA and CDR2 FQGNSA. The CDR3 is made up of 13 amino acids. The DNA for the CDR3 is TGTGCCAGCAGCTTTTCCTTAGCGAATGAGCAGTTCTTC. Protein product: CASSFSLANEQFF.

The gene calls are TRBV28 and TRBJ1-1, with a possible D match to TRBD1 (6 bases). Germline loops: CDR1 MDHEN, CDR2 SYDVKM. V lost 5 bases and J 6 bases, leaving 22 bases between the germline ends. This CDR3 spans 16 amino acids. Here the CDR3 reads CASSLPGEWGRAEAFF. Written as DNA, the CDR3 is TGTGCCAGCAGTCTGCCGGGTGAGTGGGGGCGCGCTGAAGCTTTCTTT.

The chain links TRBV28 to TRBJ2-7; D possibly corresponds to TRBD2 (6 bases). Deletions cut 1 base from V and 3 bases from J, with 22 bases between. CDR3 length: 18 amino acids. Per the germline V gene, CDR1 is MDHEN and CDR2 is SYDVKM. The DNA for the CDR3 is TGTGCCAGCAGTTTATTCGGAGCTAGCGTTACGAACCTCTACGAGCAGTACTTC. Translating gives CASSLFGASVTNLYEQYF.

In DNA form, the CDR3 reads TGTGCCAGCAGTCCCTTTCCTGAAAACTATGGCTACACCTTC. Translating it yields CASSPFPENYGYTF. The chain links TRBV6-5 to TRBJ1-2; unclear D gene. The germline CDR1 and CDR2 sequences are MNHEY and SVGAGI. Trimming left V 5 bases short and J 2 bases short, with 12 bases between. This CDR3 has 14 amino acids.

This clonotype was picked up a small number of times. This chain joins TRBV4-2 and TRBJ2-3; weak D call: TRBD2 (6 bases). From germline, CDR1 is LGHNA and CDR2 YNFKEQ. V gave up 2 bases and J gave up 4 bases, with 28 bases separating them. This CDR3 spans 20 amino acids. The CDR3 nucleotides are TGTGCCAGCAGCCAACGGCCGGGGGACGCTCCCCTGGAGGTCGCAGATACGCAGTATTTT. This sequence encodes CASSQRPGDAPLEVADTQYF.